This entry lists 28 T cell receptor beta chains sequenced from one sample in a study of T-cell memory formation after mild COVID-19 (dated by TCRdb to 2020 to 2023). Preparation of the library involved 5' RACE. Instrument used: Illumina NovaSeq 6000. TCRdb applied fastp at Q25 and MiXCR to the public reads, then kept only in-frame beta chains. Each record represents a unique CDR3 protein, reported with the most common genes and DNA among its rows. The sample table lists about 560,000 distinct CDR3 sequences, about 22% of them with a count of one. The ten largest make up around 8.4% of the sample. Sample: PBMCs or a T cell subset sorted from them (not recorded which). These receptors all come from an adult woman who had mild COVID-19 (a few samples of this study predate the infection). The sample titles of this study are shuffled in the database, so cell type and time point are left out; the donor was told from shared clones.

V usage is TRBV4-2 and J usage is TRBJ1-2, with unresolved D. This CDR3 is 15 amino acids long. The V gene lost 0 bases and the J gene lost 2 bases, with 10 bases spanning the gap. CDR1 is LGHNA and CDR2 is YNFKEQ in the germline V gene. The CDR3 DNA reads TGTGCCAGCAGCCAAGATGTTTCAGACAACTATGGCTACACCTTC. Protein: CASSQDVSDNYGYTF.

The CDR3 DNA follows: TGTGCCAGCAGCTTACGTGCGGGAAGAACAGATACGCAGTATTTT. Amino acids: CASSLRAGRTDTQYF. The V gene is TRBV7-2, the J gene TRBJ2-3; D may be TRBD2 (6 bases). Germline V CDR1 and CDR2: SGHTA, FQGNSA. The CDR3 has 15 residues. The V and J ends lost 2 bases and 3 bases respectively, with 12 bases between them. The full variable domain, rest sourced from reference TRBV7-2 and TRBJ2-3, is GAGVSQSPSNKVTEKGKDVELRCDPISGHTALYWYRQSLGQGLEFLIYFQGNSAPDKSGLPSDRFSAERTGGSVSTLTIQRTQQEDSAVYLCASSLRAGRTDTQYFGPGTRLTVL.

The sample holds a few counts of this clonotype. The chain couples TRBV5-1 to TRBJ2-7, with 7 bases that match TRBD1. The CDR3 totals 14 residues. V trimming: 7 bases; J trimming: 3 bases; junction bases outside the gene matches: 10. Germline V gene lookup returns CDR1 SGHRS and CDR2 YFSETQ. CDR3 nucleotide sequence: TGCGCCAGCTCCCCCGGGACAGTCGACTACGAGCAGTACTTC. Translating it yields CASSPGTVDYEQYF.

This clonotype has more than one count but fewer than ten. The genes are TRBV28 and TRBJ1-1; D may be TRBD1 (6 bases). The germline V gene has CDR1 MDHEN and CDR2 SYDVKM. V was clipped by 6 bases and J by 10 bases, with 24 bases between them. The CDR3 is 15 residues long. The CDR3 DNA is TGTGCCAGCAGCCCACCCCCAGGGGAGGGCGGTCGAGCTTTCTTT. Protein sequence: CASSPPPGEGGRAFF.

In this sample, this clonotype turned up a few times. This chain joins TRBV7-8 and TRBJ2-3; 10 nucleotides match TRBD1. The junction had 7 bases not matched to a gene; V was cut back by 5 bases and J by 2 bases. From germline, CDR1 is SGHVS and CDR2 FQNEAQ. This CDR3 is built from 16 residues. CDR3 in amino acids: CASSTRTGGFTDTQYF. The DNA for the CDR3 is TGTGCCAGCAGCACCCGGACAGGGGGATTCACAGATACGCAGTATTTT.

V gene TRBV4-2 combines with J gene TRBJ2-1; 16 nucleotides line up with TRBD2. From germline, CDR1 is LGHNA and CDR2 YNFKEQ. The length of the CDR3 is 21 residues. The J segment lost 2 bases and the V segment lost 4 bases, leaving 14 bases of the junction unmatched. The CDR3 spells CASSPKGPSGTSGGAYNEQFF. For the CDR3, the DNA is TGTGCCAGCAGCCCGAAGGGCCCCTCCGGGACTAGCGGGGGGGCCTACAATGAGCAGTTCTTC.

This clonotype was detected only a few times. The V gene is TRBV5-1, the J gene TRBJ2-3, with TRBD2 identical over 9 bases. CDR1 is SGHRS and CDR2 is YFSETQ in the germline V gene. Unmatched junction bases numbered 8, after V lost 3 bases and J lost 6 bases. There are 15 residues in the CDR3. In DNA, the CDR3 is TGCGCCAGCAGCTGGCGGGGGGGTAATACGGATACGCAGTATTTT. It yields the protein CASSWRGGNTDTQYF.

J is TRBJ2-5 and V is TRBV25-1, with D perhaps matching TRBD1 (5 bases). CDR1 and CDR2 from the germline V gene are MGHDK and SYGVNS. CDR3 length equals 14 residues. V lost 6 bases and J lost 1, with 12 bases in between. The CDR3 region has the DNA TGTGCCAGCAGGAAAGACAGTTTCCAAGAGACCCAGTACTTC. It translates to CASRKDSFQETQYF.

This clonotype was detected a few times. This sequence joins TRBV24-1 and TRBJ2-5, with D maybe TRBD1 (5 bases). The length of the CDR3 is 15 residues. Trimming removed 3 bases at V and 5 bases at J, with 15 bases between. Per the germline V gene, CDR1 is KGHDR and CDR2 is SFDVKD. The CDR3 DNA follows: TGTGCCACCAGTGATCCAAGCAGGGTTGGGGAGACCCAGTACTTC. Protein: CATSDPSRVGETQYF.

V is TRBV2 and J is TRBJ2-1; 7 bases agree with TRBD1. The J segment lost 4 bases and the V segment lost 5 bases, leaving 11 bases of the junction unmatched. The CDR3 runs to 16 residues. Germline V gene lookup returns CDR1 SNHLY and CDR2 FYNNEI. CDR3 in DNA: TGTGCCAGCAGTTTTGGACAGGAAGGATATTACAATGAGCAGTTCTTC. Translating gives CASSFGQEGYYNEQFF.

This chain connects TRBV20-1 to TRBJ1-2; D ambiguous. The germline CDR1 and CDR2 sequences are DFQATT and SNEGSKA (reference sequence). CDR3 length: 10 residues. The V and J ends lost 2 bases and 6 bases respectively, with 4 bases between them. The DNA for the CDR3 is TGCAGTGCTAGATTAGATGGCTACACCTTC. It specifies CSARLDGYTF.

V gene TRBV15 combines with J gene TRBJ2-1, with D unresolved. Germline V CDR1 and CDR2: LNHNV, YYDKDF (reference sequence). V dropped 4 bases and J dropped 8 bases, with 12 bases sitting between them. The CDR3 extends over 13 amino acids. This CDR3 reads CATSISSVDEQFF. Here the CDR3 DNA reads TGTGCCACCAGCATTTCTAGTGTTGATGAGCAGTTCTTC.

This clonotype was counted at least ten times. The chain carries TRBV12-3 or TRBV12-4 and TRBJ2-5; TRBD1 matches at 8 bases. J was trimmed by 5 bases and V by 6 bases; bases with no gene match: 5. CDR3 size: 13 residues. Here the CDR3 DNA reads TGTGCCAGCAGGTCGACAGGGGTGGAGACCCAGTACTTC. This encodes CASRSTGVETQYF.

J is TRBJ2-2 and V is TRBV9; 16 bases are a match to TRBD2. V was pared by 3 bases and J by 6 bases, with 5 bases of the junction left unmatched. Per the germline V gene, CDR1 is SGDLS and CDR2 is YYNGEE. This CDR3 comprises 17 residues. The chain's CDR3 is CASSGGLAGGPSGELFF. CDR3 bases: TGTGCCAGCAGCGGGGGACTAGCGGGAGGGCCCTCCGGGGAGCTGTTTTTT.

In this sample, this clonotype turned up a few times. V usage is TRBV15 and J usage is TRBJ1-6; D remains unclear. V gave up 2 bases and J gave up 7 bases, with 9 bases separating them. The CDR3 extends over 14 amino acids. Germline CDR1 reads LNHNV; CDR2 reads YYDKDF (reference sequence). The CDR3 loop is CATSRLSLNSPLHF. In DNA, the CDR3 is TGTGCCACCAGCAGACTCTCCCTGAATTCACCCCTCCACTTT. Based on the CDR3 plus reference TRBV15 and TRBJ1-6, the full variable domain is DAMVIQNPRYQVTQFGKPVTLSCSQTLNHNVMYWYQQKSSQAPKLLFHYYDKDFNNEADTPDNFQSRRPNTSFCFLDIRSPGLGDTAMYLCATSRLSLNSPLHFGNGTRLTVT.

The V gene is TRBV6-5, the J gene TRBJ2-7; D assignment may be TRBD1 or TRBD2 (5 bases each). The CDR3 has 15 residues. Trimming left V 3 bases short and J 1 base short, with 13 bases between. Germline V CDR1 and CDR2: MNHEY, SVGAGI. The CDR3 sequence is CASSYLGVPSYEQYF. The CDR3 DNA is TGTGCCAGCAGTTATCTGGGGGTCCCTTCCTACGAGCAGTACTTC.

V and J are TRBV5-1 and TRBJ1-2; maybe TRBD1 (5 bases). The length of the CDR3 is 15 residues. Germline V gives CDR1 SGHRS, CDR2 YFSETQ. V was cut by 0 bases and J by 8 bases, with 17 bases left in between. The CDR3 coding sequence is TGCGCCAGCAGCTTGGTAGGGCAGGGCGATAACGGCTACACCTTC. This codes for CASSLVGQGDNGYTF.

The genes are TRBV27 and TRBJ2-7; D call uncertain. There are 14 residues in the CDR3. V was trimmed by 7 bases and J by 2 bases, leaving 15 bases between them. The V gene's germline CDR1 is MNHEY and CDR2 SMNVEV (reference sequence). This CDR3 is CASKGGQKPYEQYF. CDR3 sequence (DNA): TGTGCCAGCAAAGGTGGGCAGAAACCCTACGAGCAGTACTTC.

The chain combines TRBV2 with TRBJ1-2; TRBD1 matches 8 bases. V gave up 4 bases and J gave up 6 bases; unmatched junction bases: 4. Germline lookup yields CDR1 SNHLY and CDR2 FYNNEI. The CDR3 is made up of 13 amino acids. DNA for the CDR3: TGTGCCAGCAGTGTAGCAGGGGGCAATGGCTACACCTTC. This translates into CASSVAGGNGYTF.

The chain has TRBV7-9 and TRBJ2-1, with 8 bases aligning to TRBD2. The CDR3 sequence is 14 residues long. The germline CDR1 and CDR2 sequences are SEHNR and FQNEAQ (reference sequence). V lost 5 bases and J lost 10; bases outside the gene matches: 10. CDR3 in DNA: TGTGCCAGCAGCCCCTTTGCGGGGGGCGGAGAGCAGTTCTTC. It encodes CASSPFAGGGEQFF.

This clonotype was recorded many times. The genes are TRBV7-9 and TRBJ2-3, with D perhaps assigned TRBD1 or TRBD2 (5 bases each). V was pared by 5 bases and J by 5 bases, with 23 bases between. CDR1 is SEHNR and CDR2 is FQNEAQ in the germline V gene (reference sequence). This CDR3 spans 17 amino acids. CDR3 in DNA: TGTGCCAGCAGCCCCGAACCCGGGGCCCCCGCGGGAGATACGCAGTATTTT. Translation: CASSPEPGAPAGDTQYF. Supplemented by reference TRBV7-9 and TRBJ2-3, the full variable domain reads DTGVSQNPRHKITKRGQNVTFRCDPISEHNRLYWYRQTLGQGPEFLTYFQNEAQLEKSRLLSDRFSAERPKGSFSTLEIQRTEQGDSAMYLCASSPEPGAPAGDTQYFGPGTRLTVL.

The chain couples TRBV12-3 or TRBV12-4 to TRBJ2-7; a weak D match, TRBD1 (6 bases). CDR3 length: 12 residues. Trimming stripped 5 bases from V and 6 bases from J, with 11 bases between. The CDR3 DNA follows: TGTGCCAGCAGTGTAACAGGGACCGAGCAGTACTTC. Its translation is CASSVTGTEQYF.

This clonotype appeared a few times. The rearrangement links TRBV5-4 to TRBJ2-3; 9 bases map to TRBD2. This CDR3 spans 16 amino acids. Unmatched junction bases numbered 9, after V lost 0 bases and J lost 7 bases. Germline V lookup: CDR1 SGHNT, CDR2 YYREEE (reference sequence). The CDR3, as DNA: TGTGCCAGCAGCTTGGAGTTGCGGGGGGGCGTTTATACGCAGTATTTT. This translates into CASSLELRGGVYTQYF.

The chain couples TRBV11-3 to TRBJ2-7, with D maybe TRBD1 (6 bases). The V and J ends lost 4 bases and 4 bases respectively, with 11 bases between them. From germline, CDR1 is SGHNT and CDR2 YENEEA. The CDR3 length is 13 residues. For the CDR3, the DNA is TGTGCCAGCAGCTCCCGGGACATATACGAGCAGTACTTC. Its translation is CASSSRDIYEQYF.

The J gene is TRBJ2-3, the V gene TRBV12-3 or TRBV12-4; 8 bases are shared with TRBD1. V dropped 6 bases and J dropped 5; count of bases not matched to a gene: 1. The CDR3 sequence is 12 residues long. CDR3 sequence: CASSGTGDTQYF. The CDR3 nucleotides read TGTGCCAGCAGCGGGACAGGAGATACGCAGTATTTT.

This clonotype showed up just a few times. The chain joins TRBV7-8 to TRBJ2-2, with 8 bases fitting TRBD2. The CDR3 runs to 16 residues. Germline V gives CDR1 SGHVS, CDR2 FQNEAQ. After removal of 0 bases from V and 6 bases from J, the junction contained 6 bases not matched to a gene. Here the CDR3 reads CASSLALMREAGELFF. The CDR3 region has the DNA TGTGCCAGCAGCTTAGCGCTTATGCGGGAGGCCGGGGAGCTGTTTTTT.

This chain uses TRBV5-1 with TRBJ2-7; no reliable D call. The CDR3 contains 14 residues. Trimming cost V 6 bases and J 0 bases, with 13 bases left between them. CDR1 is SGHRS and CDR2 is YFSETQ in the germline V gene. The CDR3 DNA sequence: TGCGCCAGCATCAAAAGACTGGCCTCCTACGAGCAGTACTTC. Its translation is CASIKRLASYEQYF.

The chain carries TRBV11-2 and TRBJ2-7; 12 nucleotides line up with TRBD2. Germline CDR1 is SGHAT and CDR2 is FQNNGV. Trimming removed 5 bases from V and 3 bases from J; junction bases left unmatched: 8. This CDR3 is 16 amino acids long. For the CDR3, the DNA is TGTGCCAGCAGCCCCATGACTAGCGGGGGACTCTACGAGCAGTACTTC. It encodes CASSPMTSGGLYEQYF.